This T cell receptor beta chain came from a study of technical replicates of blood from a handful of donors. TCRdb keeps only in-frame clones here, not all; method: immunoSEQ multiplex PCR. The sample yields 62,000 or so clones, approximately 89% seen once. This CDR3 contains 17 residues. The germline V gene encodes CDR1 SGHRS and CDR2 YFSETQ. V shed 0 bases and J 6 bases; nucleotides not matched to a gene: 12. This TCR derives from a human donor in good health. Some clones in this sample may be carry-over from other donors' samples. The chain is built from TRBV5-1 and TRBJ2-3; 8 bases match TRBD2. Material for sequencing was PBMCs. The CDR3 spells CASSLELVAGGGDTQYF. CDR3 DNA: TGCGCCAGCAGCTTGGAATTGGTTGCGGGAGGAGGGGATACGCAGTATTTT.